This record looks at one T cell receptor (beta chain) sequence and its context. The antigen is unknown. This entry comes from a study of response to subunit inactivated influenza vaccine. The study's findings and limits: Seasonal influenza vaccination, on each occasion, was suggested by the authors to recruit few new T cells.

CDR1 is SGHDT and CDR2 is YYEEEE in the germline V gene. This CDR3 spans 14 amino acids. Between the trimmed V and J ends, which lost 7 bases and 6 bases, there was a span of 17 bases. TCRdb reprocessed the RT-PCR reads with MiXCR, giving one entry per CDR3 protein. The data show fewer than 350,000 distinct CDR3 sequences, around a fifth seen once. Sequencing used PBMCs from blood, obtained about 20 months after vaccination. This receptor was taken from a man in his fifties or sixties who received an inactivated influenza vaccine. The chain links TRBV5-6 to TRBJ2-1; maybe TRBD1 (6 bases). The CDR3 spells CASSGQRVVNEQFF. The CDR3 bases are TGTGCCAGCTCTGGACAGCGAGTCGTCAATGAGCAGTTCTTC.